Below, 7 T cell receptor beta chains from the same sample are listed, as sequenced in a study of vaccination and CD4 T cells after COVID-19. Scientists ran DNA taken from cultured CD4+ T cells through the Oncomine TCR Beta short-read assay for sequencing. From the PCR reads, TCRdb called clonotypes with MiXCR, one entry per CDR3 protein. Of approximately 12,000 distinct CDR3 sequences listed, about 57% are singletons. Antigens of these TCRs are unknown. Treatment indicated: 10-day PBMC culture with coronavirus spike peptide pools or control peptides (ViraFEST assay). The sample taken for sequencing was CD4+ T cells from blood, cultured in vitro. The receptors were gathered from a human donor who had recovered from COVID-19.

This clonotype came up once. The chain combines TRBV6-2 or TRBV6-3 with TRBJ1-5, with D hard to call. CDR1 and CDR2 from the germline V gene are MNHEY and SVGEGT. V was clipped by 3 bases and J by 3 bases, with 6 bases between them. This CDR3 contains 13 residues. CDR3 sequence: CASSYLSNQPQHF. The CDR3 region has the DNA TGTGCCAGCAGTTATTTATCCAATCAGCCCCAGCATTTT.

This sequence joins TRBV5-1 and TRBJ2-3; 10 bases are shared with TRBD2. The CDR3 totals 17 residues. Germline CDR1 SGHRS, CDR2 YFSETQ. V dropped 4 bases and J dropped 2; count of bases not matched to a gene: 10. This CDR3 is CASSQSLAGGTTDTQYF. CDR3 sequence (DNA): TGCGCCAGCAGCCAATCCTTAGCGGGGGGTACCACAGATACGCAGTATTTT.

The chain joins TRBV6-1 to TRBJ1-2; maybe TRBD1 (6 bases). Trimming removed 6 bases at V and 2 bases at J, with 13 bases between. CDR1 and CDR2 (germline): MNHNS, SASEGT. The CDR3 loop spans 14 amino acids. CDR3 bases: TGTGCCAGCAGGGCCTCCGGGACAAACTATGGCTACACCTTC. It specifies CASRASGTNYGYTF.

V is TRBV20-1 and J is TRBJ1-5; TRBD1 agrees at 7 bases. J was trimmed by 13 bases and V by 0 bases; bases with no gene match: 15. The CDR3 has 15 residues. The germline CDR1 and CDR2 sequences are DFQATT and SNEGSKA (reference sequence). The CDR3 sequence is CSARDYRTGGALQHF. The CDR3 DNA sequence: TGCAGTGCTAGAGATTACCGGACAGGTGGAGCCCTGCAGCATTTT.

This clonotype was observed once. The chain couples TRBV6-1 to TRBJ2-7; D may correspond to TRBD1 or TRBD2 (6 bases each). The V end was cut by 7 bases, the J end by 2 bases, with 12 bases between. CDR3 length: 13 amino acids. Looked up from germline, CDR1 is MNHNS and CDR2 is SASEGT. CDR3: CASTKGGTYEQYF. The CDR3, as DNA: TGTGCCAGCACCAAGGGGGGAACCTACGAGCAGTACTTC.

The chain couples TRBV20-1 to TRBJ1-1; possibly TRBD1 for D (5 bases). Per germline, CDR1 DFQATT and CDR2 SNEGSKA (reference sequence). Trimming removed 1 base at V and 1 base at J, with 10 bases between. The CDR3 contains 14 residues. This chain's CDR3 is CSARATGRNTEAFF. For the CDR3, the DNA is TGCAGTGCTAGAGCCACAGGAAGGAACACTGAAGCTTTCTTT.

The rearrangement links TRBV28 to TRBJ1-2; TRBD1 aligns across 8 bases. This CDR3 region has 15 residues. Germline assignment: CDR1 MDHEN and CDR2 SYDVKM. V gave up 6 bases and J gave up 3 bases; unmatched junction bases: 9. The CDR3 DNA reads TGTGCCAGCAGGGATACTCCAGGGGGCTACTATGGCTACACCTTC. Translated, it gives CASRDTPGGYYGYTF.